This paragraph reports one TCR beta chain. Its antigen target is currently unknown. There are no base qualities to consult, and no much larger clone falls within one base. The record originates from a study of OX40 agonist ivuxolimab in advanced cancers. General notes on the study: The costimulatory receptor OX40 (CD134) was targeted by ivuxolimab, a fully human IgG2 agonistic monoclonal antibody. Patients were allowed to have had prior anti-PD-1, anti-PD-L1 or anti-CTLA-4 therapy, and around two fifths of the dose-escalation patients had been treated with checkpoint inhibitors. Of the roughly 51 dose-escalation patients, hepatocellular carcinoma was present in around 20, melanoma in roughly 15, renal cell carcinoma in 9 and head and neck cancer in 9. Intravenous ivuxolimab was administered to patients every 2 weeks at six dose levels: 0.01, 0.1, 0.3, 1.5, 3 and 10 mg/kg. The purpose of peripheral TCRbeta sequencing was to test whether ivuxolimab changed TCR sequence diversity and led to clonal T-cell expansion. The paper reports the monotherapy dose-escalation portion (N = 52 patients) of the phase I ivuxolimab trial. In the dose-escalation cohort, roughly 80% of patients were male, and the mean age was approximately 60 years, with a range of about 23 to 85. Partial responses were achieved by three dose-escalation patients, of whom one had hepatocellular carcinoma and two had cutaneous melanoma. What the work shows at the level of the full study, not this receptor alone: In the 0.1-3.0 mg/kg groups, partial responders had among the lowest normalized peripheral clonal expansion, particularly in CD8+ T cells. On average, CD8+ T cells showed more expanded clones than CD4+ T cells after ivuxolimab. Low levels of normalized T-cell clonal expansion were also seen in some patients who did not respond. Which antigens the clonally expanded peripheral T cells were specific for was not determined. At doses of 0.1 to 3.0 mg/kg, clonal expansion of both CD4+ and CD8+ T cells in blood was seen between baseline and week 6.

CDR1 and CDR2, per the germline V gene, are SGHTA and FQGNSA. The CDR3 has 12 amino acids, counting the end cysteine and phenylalanine. Only the CDR3 DNA is retained, 36 bases long and in frame from the first base. V is pared back by 2 bases and J by 5 bases, with 7 bases lying between the germline termini. The trial excluded patients who had a history of autoimmune disease or who were on systemic immunosuppression. Peripheral blood for TCR sequencing was drawn from every dose cohort at baseline, at cycle 4 day 1 and at cycle 7 day 1. The samples were taken from a phase I, first-in-human, multicenter, open-label dose-escalation trial of ivuxolimab. Adults with locally advanced or metastatic melanoma, renal cell carcinoma, hepatocellular carcinoma or head and neck squamous cell carcinoma were enrolled in the trial. Before TCR sequencing, CD4+ and CD8+ T cells were separately sorted from peripheral blood.

Genomic DNA was extracted from sorted cells for sequencing of the TCRbeta CDR3 region. The immunoSEQ Assay was used to sequence the TCRbeta CDR3 regions. What TCRdb holds here is the immuneACCESS table cut down to in-frame rearrangements. Part of the clones is not present; checked against another copy, under half of the missing clones reflect an unresolved V gene, and the others are unexplained. Here the sample has 15,000 to 20,000 clones; over 80% occur a single time. The top ten clonotypes cover 30% to 40% of the sample. This sequence originates from an adult with an advanced solid tumor such as melanoma, head and neck, liver or kidney cancer. Recombination connected TRBV7-2 to TRBJ2-7; no D segment can be confidently identified. The sequenced sample was CD4+ or CD8+ T cells sorted from blood, obtained in a trial of the OX40 agonist ivuxolimab. The CDR3 reads as follows: CASSLPGHEQYF. The sequence in DNA is TGTGCCAGCAGCTTACCGGGTCACGAGCAGTACTTC.